This T cell receptor beta chain was observed in a study of chemoradiotherapy in HPV16-positive cancers. Broader study findings: For HPV16-positive patients, expanding HPV-responsive T cells associated with longer recurrence-free survival. Non-HPV-specific T cells did not expand in tumors during treatment, whereas candidate HPV-specific clones and E7-related motifs did.

The CDR3 is 13 amino acids. With 2 bases removed from V and 7 bases from J, the gap between germline ends came to 12 bases. Germline V gene sequence: CDR1 GTSNPN, CDR2 SVGIG (reference sequence). Generated by immunoSEQ multiplex PCR, the TCRdb table keeps only in-frame clones and is missing some. The sample has 12,000 or so clones, around nine tenths seen once. Of note for this clone: What it binds is not known.

The genes are TRBV30 and TRBJ1-5; D is perhaps TRBD1 (6 bases). This receptor was obtained from a human donor with HPV-associated anogenital cancer. The material sequenced was blood, taken from a patient who underwent chemoradiotherapy. This CDR3 is CAWSSNREQPQHF. The CDR3 DNA follows: TGTGCCTGGAGTAGTAACAGGGAACAGCCCCAGCATTTT.